This T cell receptor (beta chain) was recovered during a study of T cell repertoires in cytomegalovirus infection. Across the study: Carrying CMV and the relevant HLA type showed in public TCR beta signatures. Study-level points and caveats: Dominating the ex vivo response were TCR beta clonotypes that were CMV-specific and HLA-C-restricted. Identification of carriers of CMV plus the relevant HLA was achieved through cumulative public TCR beta family frequency.

V lost 1 base and J lost 4; bases outside the gene matches: 9. The CDR3 totals 16 residues. CDR1 is SGHTA, CDR2 FQGNSA, per germline. This clonotype was counted many times. Its antigen is not known. TCRdb passed the reads through MiXCR, listing each CDR3 protein once. The sample comprises 150,000 to 200,000 distinct CDR3 sequences, about an eighth of which are singletons, and over 25% rests with the top ten. V and J are TRBV7-2 and TRBJ2-5; 7 bases align to TRBD1. Sequenced sample: PBMCs. The clonotype originates from a human donor in good health (CMV status not recorded). Some clones in this sample may be carry-over from other donors' samples. The CDR3 is CASSLVFRGLGETQYF. The CDR3 coding sequence is TGTGCCAGCAGCTTAGTGTTTAGGGGGCTGGGAGAGACCCAGTACTTC.